What follows is one TCR beta chain and its context. What it binds is unknown. The repertoire was sequenced with immunoSEQ multiplex PCR; TCRdb's copy has only in-frame clones and lacks some. The table includes approximately 60,000 clones, around 80% detected once. V shed 4 bases, J shed 3 bases, and the junction held 7 bases outside the gene matches. Germline V lookup: CDR1 SGHTA, CDR2 FQGTGA. This CDR3 comprises 15 residues. The sample originates from a study of OX40 agonist ivuxolimab in advanced cancers. Across the study: Patients received intravenous ivuxolimab every 2 weeks at 0.01 to 10 mg/kg.

Study-wide results and limits: Among T cells, CD8+ cells averaged more expanded clones than CD4+ cells.

Exclusion applied to patients with autoimmune disease history or systemic immunosuppression. The timepoints at which blood was sampled were baseline, cycle 4 day 1, and cycle 7 day 1. This TCR was sampled from an adult with an advanced solid tumor such as melanoma, head and neck, liver or kidney cancer. V gene TRBV7-3 combines with J gene TRBJ1-2, with 8 bases identical to TRBD1. This material consisted of CD4+ or CD8+ T cells sorted from blood, taken in a trial of the OX40 agonist ivuxolimab. The CDR3 protein is CASSYGQGGDYGYTF. As DNA, the CDR3 is TGTGCCAGCAGCTATGGACAGGGAGGTGACTATGGCTACACCTTC.